Each of the 3 T cell receptor beta chains below was sequenced from the same sample in a study of shared clonotypes between healthy human individuals. Sequenced by immunoSEQ multiplex PCR; TCRdb stores in-frame clones only, minus some. The repertoire holds about 480,000 clones, with approximately 79% as singletons. Sequencing input: PBMCs. The receptors derive from a woman in her 40s in good health. Some clones in this sample may be carry-over from other donors' samples.

The V gene is TRBV6-1, the J gene TRBJ1-4, with a tentative D call TRBD1 (5 bases). Germline assignment: CDR1 MNHNS and CDR2 SASEGT. This CDR3 is 16 amino acids long. The V and J ends lost 2 bases and 3 bases respectively, with 13 bases between them. CDR3 nucleotides: TGTGCCAGCAGTGAATGGGCGGGGGAGGCTAATGAAAAACTGTTTTTT. Its protein is CASSEWAGEANEKLFF.

The chain uses TRBV5-1 and TRBJ2-2, with 8 positions matching TRBD2. J lost 6 bases, V lost 1 base, and 5 bases had no gene match. Per germline, CDR1 SGHRS and CDR2 YFSETQ. This CDR3 has 15 amino acids. The CDR3: CASSLSSGSPGELFF. The CDR3 DNA follows: TGCGCCAGCAGCTTGTCGAGCGGGAGTCCCGGGGAGCTGTTTTTT.

The genes are TRBV7-9 and TRBJ2-7; maybe TRBD1 (5 bases). In germline, CDR1 is SEHNR, CDR2 FQNEAQ (reference sequence). V lost 5 bases and J 4 bases, leaving 21 bases between the germline ends. The CDR3 has 16 residues. CDR3 in amino acids: CASSPSQLRGLYEQYF. The CDR3 DNA is TGTGCCAGCAGCCCCTCCCAACTAAGGGGCCTTTACGAGCAGTACTTC. Complete variable domain (other parts from reference TRBV7-9 and TRBJ2-7): DTGVSQNPRHKITKRGQNVTFRCDPISEHNRLYWYRQTLGQGPEFLTYFQNEAQLEKSRLLSDRFSAERPKGSFSTLEIQRTEQGDSAMYLCASSPSQLRGLYEQYFGPGTRLTVT.